What follows are 32 T cell receptor beta chains derived from one specimen sequenced in a study of CD8 T cells in ankylosing spondylitis. Study findings and constraints: A TCR beta motif of several highly homologous variants appeared characteristic of ankylosing spondylitis blood.

TCRdb re-called the 5' RACE reads through MiXCR, storing one row per CDR3 protein. The table includes some 220,000 distinct CDR3 sequences, about 7% detected once. These receptors are not linked to any known antigen. Sequenced input: blood, either unsorted or a sorted T cell fraction (not recorded which). The receptors were sampled from a male donor with ankylosing spondylitis.

This clonotype was detected ten times or more. The chain is built from TRBV20-1 and TRBJ2-5; 8 positions agree with TRBD1. There are 13 residues in the CDR3. Germline V gene lookup returns CDR1 DFQATT and CDR2 SNEGSKA (reference sequence). With V trimmed by 6 bases and J by 5 bases, 8 bases remained unmatched. For the CDR3, the DNA is TGCAGTGCCTGGACAGGGTTGGAGGAGACCCAGTACTTC. Its protein is CSAWTGLEETQYF.

This clonotype was found many times. V is TRBV5-6 and J is TRBJ2-3; 10 nucleotides agree with TRBD1. The germline gives CDR1 SGHDT, CDR2 YYEEEE. Trimming at V came to 4 bases and at J to 0 bases, leaving 2 bases not matched to a gene. This CDR3 comprises 15 residues. The CDR3 DNA is TGTGCCAGCAGCCTGGGACAGGGGAGCACAGATACGCAGTATTTT. This gives the protein CASSLGQGSTDTQYF.

Many counts were recorded for this clonotype. This chain joins TRBV2 and TRBJ1-2; no clear D. V lost 4 bases to trimming and J lost 6 bases, with 15 bases between them. From germline, CDR1 is SNHLY and CDR2 FYNNEI. The CDR3 loop spans 14 amino acids. The CDR3 reads CASSGTLNWDGYTF. The DNA of the CDR3 is TGTGCCAGCAGTGGTACCTTGAATTGGGATGGCTACACCTTC.

This clonotype was observed at least ten times. The rearrangement uses TRBV6-6 and TRBJ2-4; 7 bases align to TRBD1. The germline CDR1 and CDR2 sequences are MNHNY and SVGAGI (reference sequence). CDR3 length: 13 residues. Trimming at V came to 7 bases and at J to 7 bases, leaving 7 bases not matched to a gene. This CDR3 is CASTNRGGNIQYF. The CDR3 DNA reads as TGTGCCAGCACCAACAGGGGTGGGAACATTCAGTACTTC.

This clonotype was found many times. The V and J genes are TRBV6-1 and TRBJ1-1; tentative D call: TRBD1 (5 bases). Trimming shortened V by 2 bases and J by 1 base, and 11 bases separated the two germline ends. The CDR3 length is 15 residues. Germline assignment: CDR1 MNHNS and CDR2 SASEGT. The CDR3 DNA reads as TGTGCCAGCAGTGAATGGGGACCCTCGAACACTGAAGCTTTCTTT. Its translation is CASSEWGPSNTEAFF.

In this sample, this clonotype turned up many times. The chain recombines TRBV5-6 with TRBJ1-5; D call uncertain. V was shortened by 0 bases and J by 3 bases, with 10 bases between the two germline ends. The germline gives CDR1 SGHDT, CDR2 YYEEEE. This CDR3 contains 15 residues. CDR3 sequence: CASSLVRQPNQPQHF. For the CDR3, the DNA is TGTGCCAGCAGCTTGGTTCGTCAACCCAATCAGCCCCAGCATTTT.

Of note for this clonotype: A much larger clone differs by one base, so this may be a read error. The J gene is TRBJ2-5, the V gene TRBV3-1; no clear D. This CDR3 is built from 14 residues. In germline, CDR1 is LGHDT, CDR2 YNNKEL (reference sequence). Written as DNA, the CDR3 is TGTGTCAGCAGCCAAGTAGGGTACAAAGAGACCCAGTACTTC. It codes for CVSSQVGYKETQYF.

This clonotype was observed at least ten times. This chain uses TRBV7-9 with TRBJ1-4; TRBD1 matches 8 bases. The V and J ends lost 8 bases and 5 bases, in that order; junction bases with no gene match: 7. In germline, CDR1 is SEHNR, CDR2 FQNEAQ (reference sequence). The CDR3 is made up of 14 amino acids. The CDR3 region has the DNA TGTGCCAGCTCCCTGGGACAGGAAAATGAAAAACTGTTTTTT. Residues: CASSLGQENEKLFF.

The table lists this clonotype with a few counts. The rearrangement joins TRBV4-2 to TRBJ2-1; the match to TRBD2 covers 10 bases. The V segment lost 0 bases and the J segment 3 bases; nucleotides outside the gene matches: 5. CDR1 is LGHNA and CDR2 is YNFKEQ in the germline V gene. The CDR3 sequence is 17 residues long. CDR3 bases: TGTGCCAGCAGCCAAGATCACCTAGCGGGAGTCTACAATGAGCAGTTCTTC. Encoded protein: CASSQDHLAGVYNEQFF.

This clonotype was seen many times. This chain connects TRBV25-1 to TRBJ1-4; D not certain. Germline CDR1 MGHDK, CDR2 SYGVNS. This CDR3 is 14 amino acids long. V was shortened by 6 bases and J by 3 bases, with 11 bases between the two germline ends. The CDR3 DNA follows: TGTGCCAGCAGAGTGCCGGGCCCTAATGAAAAACTGTTTTTT. Amino acid sequence: CASRVPGPNEKLFF.

This clonotype has a count of ten or more. The CDR3 sequence: CASSLAFSQNTGELFF. CDR3 nucleotides: TGTGCCAGCAGCTTGGCCTTCAGTCAAAACACCGGGGAGCTGTTTTTT. The V gene is TRBV5-8, the J gene TRBJ2-2; D remains ambiguous. V lost 0 bases to trimming and J lost 2 bases, with 11 bases between them. Germline lookup yields CDR1 SGHTS and CDR2 YDEGEE. The CDR3 length is 16 residues.

This clonotype occurred many times. V usage is TRBV9 and J usage is TRBJ2-3; tentatively, D is TRBD1 (5 bases). The germline CDR1 and CDR2 sequences are SGDLS and YYNGEE. This CDR3 is 15 amino acids long. V was pared by 5 bases and J by 0 bases, with 13 bases between. The CDR3 reads CASRQADGSTDTQYF. CDR3 DNA: TGTGCCAGCAGACAGGCGGACGGGAGCACAGATACGCAGTATTTT.

The chain is built from TRBV13 and TRBJ2-5; 10 nucleotides agree with TRBD2. Germline loops: CDR1 PRHDT, CDR2 FYEKMQ (reference sequence). CDR3 length: 18 residues. With V trimmed by 4 bases and J by 3 bases, 14 bases remained unmatched. CDR3 residues: CASSYGPSGRGGKETQYF. In DNA, the CDR3 is TGTGCCAGCAGCTACGGCCCTAGCGGGAGAGGAGGGAAAGAGACCCAGTACTTC.

This clonotype has a count of ten or more. This chain links TRBV20-1 with TRBJ2-3; 7 bases agree with TRBD2. V was clipped by 2 bases and J by 0 bases; unmatched bases: 8. Germline V gene lookup returns CDR1 DFQATT and CDR2 SNEGSKA (reference sequence). The CDR3 is 16 residues long. The CDR3 reads CSARPPGLSSTDTQYF. The CDR3 coding sequence is TGCAGTGCTAGACCCCCGGGACTATCTAGCACAGATACGCAGTATTTT.

This clonotype was observed many times. The rearrangement joins TRBV15 to TRBJ2-1; 10 bases agree with TRBD2. Trimming removed 4 bases from V and 6 bases from J; junction bases left unmatched: 6. Germline assignment: CDR1 LNHNV and CDR2 YYDKDF (reference sequence). This CDR3 contains 15 residues. CDR3 nucleotide sequence: TGTGCCACCAGCACCAGGACTAGCGGTCTCAATGAGCAGTTCTTC. This codes for CATSTRTSGLNEQFF.

V is TRBV6-1 and J is TRBJ2-5; 8 bases fit TRBD2. Trimming at V came to 6 bases and at J to 3 bases, leaving 12 bases not matched to a gene. The CDR3 is made up of 16 amino acids. Germline-derived CDR1 and CDR2 are MNHNS and SASEGT. For the CDR3, the DNA is TGTGCCAGCAGGTCATGGGGCGGGGGGCAAAAAGAGACCCAGTACTTC. This translates into CASRSWGGGQKETQYF.

Ten or more counts support this clonotype. The V call is TRBV7-9, the J call TRBJ2-7; D remains unclear. The germline V and J ends were trimmed by 5 bases and 6 bases, with 8 bases remaining between them. The CDR3 extends over 11 amino acids. The germline V gene encodes CDR1 SEHNR and CDR2 FQNEAQ (reference sequence). The CDR3 sequence is CASSSTREQYF. The CDR3 DNA sequence: TGTGCCAGCAGCAGTACACGCGAGCAGTACTTC.

This clonotype was recorded a few times. The chain has TRBV4-3 and TRBJ2-7, with 8 bases lining up with TRBD2. The CDR3 has 14 amino acids. Germline CDR1 is LGHNA and CDR2 is YSLEER. V was pared by 4 bases and J by 6 bases, with 8 bases of the junction left unmatched. The CDR3 coding sequence is TGCGCCAGCAGCCCAACCGGTCTAGCGGGCGAGCAGTACTTC. As protein: CASSPTGLAGEQYF.

This chain links TRBV29-1 with TRBJ2-1; TRBD2 aligns across 10 bases. V shed 3 bases and J 10 bases; nucleotides not matched to a gene: 9. Per germline, CDR1 SQVTM and CDR2 ANQGSEA. The CDR3 is 14 residues long. CDR3 bases: TGCAGCGTTGAGCTAGCGGGAGTGGGGACGGAGCAGTTCTTC. It specifies CSVELAGVGTEQFF.

This clonotype has a count of ten or more. This sequence joins TRBV11-2 and TRBJ1-5; no definite D call. This CDR3 has 15 residues. V lost 0 bases, J lost 0 bases, and 6 bases lay in between. From germline, CDR1 is SGHAT and CDR2 FQNNGV. CDR3 sequence: CASSLDMGSNQPQHF. In nucleotides, the CDR3 is TGTGCCAGCAGCTTAGATATGGGTAGCAATCAGCCCCAGCATTTT.

The chain couples TRBV21-1 to TRBJ2-2; TRBD1, the table's D call, was not compared with the DNA. TRBV21-1 is reported as a pseudogene. This CDR3 region has 20 residues. The CDR3 protein is CASSKAVNATGRRNTGELFF. Written as DNA, the CDR3 is TGTGCCAGCAGCAAAGCCGTCAACGCAACAGGGAGGCGGAACACCGGGGAGCTGTTTTTT.

This clonotype showed up many times. The chain recombines TRBV12-3 or TRBV12-4 with TRBJ2-5; D may match TRBD1 or TRBD2 (5 bases each). This CDR3 contains 14 residues. V shed 5 bases and J shed 4 bases, with 14 bases lying between them. The CDR3 sequence is CASSLRVGVETQYF. The CDR3 coding sequence is TGTGCCAGCAGTCTCAGGGTCGGGGTAGAGACCCAGTACTTC.

At least ten counts were recorded for this clonotype. The chain couples TRBV7-6 to TRBJ2-2; D gene ambiguous. The V and J ends lost 6 bases and 1 base respectively, with 6 bases between them. This CDR3 spans 13 amino acids. Germline V gives CDR1 SGHVS, CDR2 FNYEAQ. The CDR3 spells CASRQENTGELFF. The CDR3 DNA is TGTGCCAGCAGGCAGGAGAACACCGGGGAGCTGTTTTTT.

This clonotype has a count of ten or more. This chain joins TRBV18 and TRBJ2-7; 14 nucleotides align to TRBD2. Germline V gene data show CDR1 as KGHSH and CDR2 as LQKENI. With V trimmed by 4 bases and J by 4 bases, 9 bases remained unmatched. This CDR3 comprises 17 residues. The CDR3 bases are TGTGCCAGCTCACTCAAGGGACTAGCGGGGGTAACTTACGAGCAGTACTTC. Protein: CASSLKGLAGVTYEQYF. Filled out from reference TRBV18 and TRBJ2-7, the complete variable domain reads NAGVMQNPRHLVRRRGQEARLRCSPMKGHSHVYWYRQLPEEGLKFMVYLQKENIIDESGMPKERFSAEFPKEGPSILRIQQVVRGDSAAYFCASSLKGLAGVTYEQYFGPGTRLTVT.

The CDR3 region is CASSGLGVSYNSPLHF. As DNA, the CDR3 is TGTGCCAGCAGTGGCCTCGGGGTTTCATATAATTCACCCCTCCACTTT. The genes are TRBV2 and TRBJ1-6, with no clear D. Trimming took off 4 bases at V and 4 bases at J, with 14 bases between the two ends. Germline values: CDR1 SNHLY, CDR2 FYNNEI. This CDR3 spans 16 amino acids.

CDR3 coding DNA: TGTGCCAGCAGCTCGCCGGAGGCGGAAAGGTACGAGCAGTACTTC. It translates to CASSSPEAERYEQYF. The chain recombines TRBV7-9 with TRBJ2-7, with a possible D match to TRBD2 (5 bases). Between the trimmed V and J ends, which lost 4 bases and 4 bases, there was a span of 17 bases. The germline V gene has CDR1 SEHNR and CDR2 FQNEAQ (reference sequence). The CDR3 is 15 residues long. The full variable domain, with the rest looked up from reference TRBV7-9 and TRBJ2-7, is DTGVSQNPRHKITKRGQNVTFRCDPISEHNRLYWYRQTLGQGPEFLTYFQNEAQLEKSRLLSDRFSAERPKGSFSTLEIQRTEQGDSAMYLCASSSPEAERYEQYFGPGTRLTVT.

This clonotype occurred many times. The DNA of the CDR3 is TGTGCCAGCAGTTTACCGGGACTAGCGGGTTACAATGAGCAGTTCTTC. It translates to CASSLPGLAGYNEQFF. This rearrangement joins TRBV28 to TRBJ2-1, with 12 positions matching TRBD2. Germline loops: CDR1 MDHEN, CDR2 SYDVKM. This CDR3 contains 16 residues. Trimming removed 2 bases from V and 4 bases from J; junction bases left unmatched: 3. Supplemented by reference TRBV28 and TRBJ2-1, the full variable domain reads DVKVTQSSRYLVKRTGEKVFLECVQDMDHENMFWYRQDPGLGLRLIYFSYDVKMKEKGDIPEGYSVSREKKERFSLILESASTNQTSMYLCASSLPGLAGYNEQFFGPGTRLTVL.

The chain links TRBV4-2 to TRBJ2-1; TRBD2 matches at 7 bases. The CDR3 totals 15 residues. Germline V gene sequence: CDR1 LGHNA, CDR2 YNFKEQ. V shed 3 bases and J 4 bases; nucleotides not matched to a gene: 6. In nucleotides, the CDR3 is TGTGCCAGCAGCCACCCCGGGGGGTTATACAATGAGCAGTTCTTC. Encoded protein: CASSHPGGLYNEQFF.

The table lists this clonotype with many counts. The V call is TRBV3-1, the J call TRBJ1-2; D is possibly TRBD1 (6 bases). Trimming stripped 5 bases from V and 8 bases from J, with 12 bases between. Looked up from germline, CDR1 is LGHDT and CDR2 is YNNKEL (reference sequence). This CDR3 contains 12 residues. Written as DNA, the CDR3 is TGTGCCAGCAGCTCCAGGGGTTGGGGCTACACCTTC. Translation gives CASSSRGWGYTF.

Ten or more counts support this clonotype. The chain recombines TRBV11-2 with TRBJ2-1, with D tentatively TRBD1 (5 bases). The CDR3 runs 17 residues. Trimming left V 1 base short and J 0 bases short, with 13 bases between. Germline V gives CDR1 SGHAT, CDR2 FQNNGV. The CDR3 loop is CASSLGMGPSSYNEQFF. The CDR3 nucleotides read TGTGCCAGCAGCTTAGGGATGGGGCCGAGCTCCTACAATGAGCAGTTCTTC.

This clonotype appeared many times. The V gene is TRBV5-6, the J gene TRBJ2-1, with 7 bases that match TRBD1. The CDR3 extends over 14 amino acids. The germline CDR1 and CDR2 sequences are SGHDT and YYEEEE. V lost 5 bases to trimming and J lost 5 bases; unmatched junction nucleotides: 7. The CDR3 spells CASSPGTVNNEQFF. Written as DNA, the CDR3 is TGTGCCAGCAGTCCTGGGACAGTTAACAATGAGCAGTTCTTC.

This clonotype was observed many times. The CDR3 nucleotides read TGTGCCAGCAGCCGGAGCGGGGGCTCCTACAATGAGCAGTTCTTC. Translating gives CASSRSGGSYNEQFF. The rearrangement links TRBV7-9 to TRBJ2-1, with 8 nucleotides matching TRBD2. V gave up 5 bases and J gave up 0 bases; unmatched junction bases: 3. The germline gives CDR1 SEHNR, CDR2 FQNEAQ (reference sequence). The CDR3 has 15 amino acids.